This is a list of T cell receptor beta chains from one sample in a study of blood T cell repertoires in COVID-19. Libraries were prepared by immunoSEQ multiplex PCR; TCRdb keeps only in-frame clonotypes and omits some of them. The sample lists some 170,000 clones, more than 65% occurring once. The sequencing sample was made of PBMCs or T cells enriched from blood (not recorded which). The receptors stem from a man aged 50 to 59 who had recovered from COVID-19. The CDR3 runs from the conserved cysteine through the conserved F or W. The D gene is left open where the match is weak. Some rows mark clone size as missing; the rest say once, few, many or name a class of expanded clone.

>NA|TRBV3-1/TRBV3-2|TRBD1|TRBJ1-4
TGTGCCAGCAGCCAAGGGACCCCAGGGGGTGAAAAACTGTTTTTT
CASSQGTPGGEKLFF
>NA|TRBV15|TRBD1|TRBJ1-2
TGTGCCACCAGCAGAGGGGGGACAGCTAACTATGGCTACACCTTC
CATSRGGTANYGYTF
>NA|TRBV29-1|NA|TRBJ1-2
TGCAGCGTTGAGTTCAGGGCAGGCGCCTCTGGCTACACCTTC
CSVEFRAGASGYTF
>NA|TRBV7-3|TRBD1|TRBJ1-1
TGTGCCAGCAGCTCAGGGGGCGAAGCTTTCTTT
CASSSGGEAFF
>NA|TRBV10-2|TRBD2|TRBJ2-1
TGCGCCAGCAGCCAAGGGCTAGCGGGGAGATCTAAGGGTGAGCAGTTCTTC
CASSQGLAGRSKGEQFF
>NA|TRBV4-1|NA|TRBJ1-3
TGCGCCAGCAGCCATGCATCAGGGAACTCTGGAAACACCATATATTTT
CASSHASGNSGNTIYF
>NA|TRBV15|TRBD1|TRBJ2-5
TGTGCCACCAGCAGAGGAAGACAGGGCCGAGAGACCCAGTACTTC
CATSRGRQGRETQYF
>NA|TRBV5-6|TRBD1|TRBJ1-4
TGTGCCAGCAGCTCAAGCCGGGACAGGGGGCGAGAGAATAATGAAAAACTGTTTTTT
CASSSSRDRGRENNEKLFF
>few|TRBV28|NA|TRBJ1-2
TGTGCCAGCAGTTTCCGGGGGAACTATGGCTACACCTTC
CASSFRGNYGYTF
>few|TRBV7-8|TRBD1|TRBJ1-2
TGTGCCAGCAGCAGCAGGGGGAACCTCGGCTCTAACTATGGCTACACCTTC
CASSSRGNLGSNYGYTF
>NA|TRBV5-1|NA|TRBJ1-2
TGCGCCAGCAGCTCCTACGACACCCACTATGGCTACACCTTC
CASSSYDTHYGYTF
>NA|TRBV6-6|NA|TRBJ1-6
TGTGCCAGCAGTTATTCCCCGGAACAGGTTAATTCACCCCTCCACTTT
CASSYSPEQVNSPLHF
>NA|TRBV7-9|TRBD2|TRBJ2-3
TGTGCCAGCAGCTTATCGGGCGGGGGGTCCCTCCCAGATACGCAGTATTTT
CASSLSGGGSLPDTQYF
>NA|TRBV7-9|NA|TRBJ1-2
TGTGCCAGCAGCTTACGGGGAGGGTATGGCTACACCTTC
CASSLRGGYGYTF
>NA|TRBV7-7|NA|TRBJ2-1
TGTGCCAGCAGCGCAAGGTCCGGTACTATGTTAAATGAGCAGTTCTTC
CASSARSGTMLNEQFF